One and the same sample provided the 22 T cell receptor beta chains below, sequenced in a study of CD8 T cells in Susac syndrome (dated by TCRdb to 2018 to 2020). Library method: the immunoSEQ multiplex PCR assay. RNA was extracted with the RNeasy kit and roughly 0.45 to 1 ug was reverse transcribed using random hexamers. TCRdb reprocessing: public reads trimmed at Q25 with fastp, clones called with MiXCR, in-frame beta chains kept. When rows share a CDR3 protein, they turn into one entry using the most common DNA and genes. Counted in this sample were 100,000 to 150,000 distinct CDR3 sequences; around 94% of them appeared once. Jointly, the top ten make up over 0.07% of the sample. The sample was CD4+ T cells from PBMCs. The receptors here all came from a human donor in good health.

The CDR3 coding sequence is TGTGCCAGCAGCCAAGCAACAGGGTGGACCGGGGAGCTGTTTTTT. Protein: CASSQATGWTGELFF. This chain connects TRBV14 to TRBJ2-2; possibly TRBD1 for D (6 bases). Germline-derived CDR1 and CDR2 are SGHDN and FVKESK. V lost 1 base, J lost 5 bases, and 11 bases lay in between. The CDR3 contains 15 residues.

This chain links TRBV10-3 with TRBJ2-5; 11 positions agree with TRBD2. CDR3 size: 13 residues. Trimming took 10 bases from V and 2 from J; bases not matched to a gene: 3. The germline V gene has CDR1 ENHRY and CDR2 SYGVKD. The CDR3 bases are TGTGCCACCCTAGCGGGAGGTCAAGAGACCCAGTACTTC. Protein sequence: CATLAGGQETQYF.

The rearrangement uses TRBV4-1 and TRBJ2-4; maybe TRBD1 (6 bases). Trimming cost V 1 base and J 0 bases, with 10 bases left between them. This CDR3 contains 16 residues. CDR1 MGHRA and CDR2 YSYEKL come from the germline V gene. The CDR3 sequence is CASSQADSPAKNIQYF. The DNA of the CDR3 is TGCGCCAGCAGCCAAGCGGACAGTCCAGCCAAAAACATTCAGTACTTC.

This chain uses TRBV19 with TRBJ2-4; 8 positions agree with TRBD2. The V and J ends lost 6 bases and 4 bases, in that order; junction bases with no gene match: 5. Germline V gives CDR1 LNHDA, CDR2 SQIVND (reference sequence). CDR3 length: 14 residues. The CDR3 region has the DNA TGTGCCAGTAGCCAAGCGGGGGAAAAAAACATTCAGTACTTC. Its protein product is CASSQAGEKNIQYF.

The CDR3 is CAWRSGSPVYEQYF. As DNA, the CDR3 is TGTGCCTGGAGATCAGGCAGCCCCGTCTACGAGCAGTACTTC. The chain uses TRBV30 and TRBJ2-7; no clear D. The V gene's germline CDR1 is GTSNPN and CDR2 SVGIG (reference sequence). The length of the CDR3 is 14 residues. V shed 3 bases and J shed 3 bases, with 15 bases lying between them.

The rearrangement joins TRBV29-1 to TRBJ2-5, with D unresolved. The CDR3 sequence is 12 residues long. The V gene's germline CDR1 is SQVTM and CDR2 ANQGSEA. The ends were cut back, 7 bases at V and 2 bases at J, with 11 bases in the middle. The CDR3 loop is CSGGEAQETQYF. The CDR3 bases are TGCAGCGGAGGAGAAGCGCAAGAGACCCAGTACTTC.

V and J are TRBV20-1 and TRBJ2-1, with a weak D call TRBD1 (5 bases). Trimming shortened V by 0 bases and J by 10 bases, and 10 bases separated the two germline ends. Germline-derived CDR1 and CDR2 are DFQATT and SNEGSKA (reference sequence). The CDR3 runs 12 residues. Here the CDR3 reads CSARDEGQEQFF. In DNA, the CDR3 is TGCAGTGCTAGAGATGAAGGACAAGAGCAGTTCTTC.

The V gene is TRBV29-1, the J gene TRBJ2-3, with 7 bases that match TRBD1. V was clipped by 4 bases and J by 1 base; unmatched bases: 2. The CDR3 consists of 13 residues. The germline CDR1 and CDR2 sequences are SQVTM and ANQGSEA. CDR3 amino acids: CSVGGQRTDTQYF. The CDR3 region has the DNA TGCAGCGTTGGGGGACAGCGCACAGATACGCAGTATTTT.

A single count supports this clonotype. The chain recombines TRBV5-1 with TRBJ2-5; 12 bases map to TRBD2. Germline assignment: CDR1 SGHRS and CDR2 YFSETQ. The CDR3 covers 17 residues. V shed 0 bases and J 2 bases; nucleotides not matched to a gene: 5. DNA of the CDR3: TGCGCCAGCAGCTTGGCTGGGACTAGCGGGTCGCAAGAGACCCAGTACTTC. Encoded protein: CASSLAGTSGSQETQYF.

This chain links TRBV6-2 or TRBV6-3 with TRBJ2-2; 8 bases map to TRBD1. V shed 6 bases and J 0 bases; nucleotides not matched to a gene: 6. Germline-derived CDR1 and CDR2 are MNHEY and SVGEGT. The CDR3 covers 16 residues. CDR3 protein: CASSRRDRPNTGELFF. The CDR3 DNA reads TGTGCCAGCAGCCGAAGGGACAGGCCGAACACCGGGGAGCTGTTTTTT.

This clonotype was picked up one time. The chain recombines TRBV9 with TRBJ1-3; a possible D gene is TRBD1 (5 bases). Germline assignment: CDR1 SGDLS and CDR2 YYNGEE. Trimming took 1 base from V and 2 from J, leaving 10 bases between them. The CDR3 is 15 residues long. The CDR3: CASSVLQGAGNTIYF. CDR3 nucleotide sequence: TGTGCCAGCAGCGTATTGCAGGGAGCTGGAAACACCATATATTTT.

This chain connects TRBV3-1 to TRBJ1-2; tentative D call: TRBD1 (5 bases). Per the germline V gene, CDR1 is LGHDT and CDR2 is YNNKEL (reference sequence). V was shortened by 2 bases and J by 2 bases, with 12 bases between the two germline ends. CDR3 length: 15 amino acids. In DNA, the CDR3 is TGTGCCAGCAGCCAAACCTTGACAGCGAACTATGGCTACACCTTC. This gives the protein CASSQTLTANYGYTF.

J is TRBJ1-5 and V is TRBV28; 10 positions agree with TRBD1. Germline CDR1 reads MDHEN; CDR2 reads SYDVKM. This CDR3 comprises 14 residues. J gave up 6 bases and V 8 bases, and 7 bases lay outside the gene matches. CDR3 sequence (DNA): TGTGCCAGCCAGGGACAGGGGAGGACTCAGCCCCAGCATTTT. Residues: CASQGQGRTQPQHF.

The CDR3 DNA is TGTGCCAGCAGCTTTCCGACTAGCGGGAATTCCCCAGAGACCCAGTACTTC. Protein product: CASSFPTSGNSPETQYF. V gene TRBV5-6 combines with J gene TRBJ2-5, with 11 bases matching TRBD2. V dropped 2 bases and J dropped 4; count of bases not matched to a gene: 10. Per germline, CDR1 SGHDT and CDR2 YYEEEE. This CDR3 region has 17 residues.

The chain carries TRBV27 and TRBJ1-1; D is perhaps TRBD1 (5 bases). The CDR3 has 16 amino acids. Germline CDR1 MNHEY, CDR2 SMNVEV (reference sequence). Trimming pared 7 bases from V and 5 bases from J, leaving 23 bases between. This CDR3 reads CASMTEGFNSGTEAFF. CDR3 DNA sequence: TGTGCCAGCATGACAGAAGGGTTTAACAGCGGGACTGAAGCTTTCTTT.

The rearrangement joins TRBV7-8 to TRBJ2-3; D is uncertain. Germline assignment: CDR1 SGHVS and CDR2 FQNEAQ. Between the trimmed V and J ends, which lost 1 base and 2 bases, there was a span of 13 bases. The CDR3 extends over 16 amino acids. The CDR3 bases are TGTGCCAGCAGCTTAGAGCGAACCAGGTTCACAGATACGCAGTATTTT. It is translated as CASSLERTRFTDTQYF.

This clonotype was observed once. One junction end does not reproduce the germline sequence, and a read error may be involved. This sequence joins TRBV29-1 and TRBJ2-7; tentative D call: TRBD1 (6 bases). Germline values: CDR1 SQVTM, CDR2 ANQGSEA. This CDR3 has 13 amino acids. In DNA form, the CDR3 reads TGCAGCACCTTGGACAGTATCAACTCCCGTACGGACTTC. Translation: CSTLDSINSRTDF.

The V and J genes are TRBV6-5 and TRBJ2-7; D call uncertain. Looked up from germline, CDR1 is MNHEY and CDR2 is SVGAGI. The length of the CDR3 is 13 residues. Trimming stripped 4 bases from V and 3 bases from J, with 10 bases between. CDR3: CASSFGEDYEQYF. The CDR3 DNA is TGTGCCAGCAGTTTTGGTGAAGACTACGAGCAGTACTTC.

This clonotype was detected once. V and J are TRBV29-1 and TRBJ2-3; weak D call: TRBD1 (5 bases). V was shortened by 0 bases and J by 6 bases, with 13 bases between the two germline ends. The CDR3 spans 14 residues. CDR1 is SQVTM, CDR2 ANQGSEA, per germline. CDR3 protein: CSVEDGRRVDTQYF. CDR3 nucleotide sequence: TGCAGCGTTGAAGATGGGCGCAGGGTGGATACGCAGTATTTT.

This rearrangement joins TRBV5-5 to TRBJ1-2; D gene ambiguous. The CDR3 loop spans 13 amino acids. With 1 base removed from V and 2 bases from J, the gap between germline ends came to 6 bases. Germline CDR1 SGHKS, CDR2 YYEKEE (reference sequence). Here the CDR3 DNA reads TGTGCCAGCAGCTTGATAGGGAACTATGGCTACACCTTC. Its translation: CASSLIGNYGYTF.

The chain couples TRBV3-1 to TRBJ2-1, with TRBD2 matching over 14 bases. The germline V gene encodes CDR1 LGHDT and CDR2 YNNKEL (reference sequence). After removal of 3 bases from V and 5 bases from J, the junction contained 0 bases not matched to a gene. The CDR3 consists of 15 residues. The CDR3 here is CASSQTSGRDNEQFF. CDR3 nucleotides: TGTGCCAGCAGCCAGACTAGCGGGAGGGACAATGAGCAGTTCTTC.

A single count supports this clonotype. This sequence joins TRBV4-1 and TRBJ1-5; TRBD1 matches at 7 bases. The V gene end was trimmed by 3 bases and the J gene end by 5 bases; junction bases not matched to a gene: 10. In germline, CDR1 is MGHRA, CDR2 YSYEKL. The CDR3 is 16 amino acids. In DNA, the CDR3 is TGCGCCAGCAGCCATCTGAACAGGGGTGGGGATCAGCCCCAGCATTTT. Amino acid sequence: CASSHLNRGGDQPQHF.